What follows is one T cell receptor (beta chain) and its context. The antigen remains undetermined. This entry comes from a study of shared clonotypes between healthy human individuals. This CDR3 has 13 residues. CDR1 is MNHEY, CDR2 SVGAGI, per germline. The V and J ends lost 5 bases and 2 bases respectively, with 9 bases between them. The investigators split CD4+ cells into a CD45RA+ naive subset and a CD45RA-negative memory subset. Running of the assay took place at deep level. Several immunoSEQ plates held equal portions of the genomic DNA taken from each subset. Clones were sequenced by immunoSEQ multiplex PCR, and TCRdb holds only the in-frame ones, with some missing. This table holds around 1.5 million clones, 95% to 99% found once. Findings and limits, study-wide: Naive subsets typically showed greater estimated richness than memory subsets.

The receptor was derived from a man between 25 and 39 years old in good health. The J gene is TRBJ1-2, the V gene TRBV6-5; no clear D. The sample taken for sequencing was naive CD4+ T cells sorted from blood. The subset: CD45RA+ positively selected. CDR3 in amino acids: CASSGGLNYGYTF. In DNA, the CDR3 is TGTGCCAGCAGTGGTGGACTCAACTATGGCTACACCTTC.